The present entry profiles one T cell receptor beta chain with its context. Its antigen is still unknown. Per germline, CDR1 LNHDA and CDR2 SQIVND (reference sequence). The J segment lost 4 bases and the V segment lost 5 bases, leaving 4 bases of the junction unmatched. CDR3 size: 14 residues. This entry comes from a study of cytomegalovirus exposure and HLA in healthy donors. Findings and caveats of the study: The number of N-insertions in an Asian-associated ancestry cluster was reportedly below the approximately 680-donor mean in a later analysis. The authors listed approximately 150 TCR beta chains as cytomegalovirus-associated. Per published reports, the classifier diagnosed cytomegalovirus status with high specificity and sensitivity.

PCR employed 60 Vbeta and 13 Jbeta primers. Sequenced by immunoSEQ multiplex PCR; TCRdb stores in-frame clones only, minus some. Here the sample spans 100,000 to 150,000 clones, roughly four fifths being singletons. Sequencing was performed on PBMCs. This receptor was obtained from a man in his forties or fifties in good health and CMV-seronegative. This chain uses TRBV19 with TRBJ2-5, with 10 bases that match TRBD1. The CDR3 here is CASSRQGARETQYF. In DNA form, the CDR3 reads TGTGCCAGTAGTCGACAGGGGGCTCGAGAGACCCAGTACTTC. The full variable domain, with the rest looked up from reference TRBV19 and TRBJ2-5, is DGGITQSPKYLFRKEGQNVTLSCEQNLNHDAMYWYRQDPGQGLRLIYYSQIVNDFQKGDIAEGYSVSREKKESFPLTVTSAQKNPTAFYLCASSRQGARETQYFGPGTRLLVL.